This T cell receptor (beta chain) was recovered during a study of T cell responses to AZD1222 COVID-19 vaccine. The CDR3 has 14 residues. CDR1 is ENHRY, CDR2 SYGVKD, per germline. Deletions cut 7 bases from V and 3 bases from J, with 16 bases between. Method: immunoSEQ multiplex PCR; TCRdb's copy keeps in-frame clones and lacks some. The sample holds more than 95,000 clones, roughly nine tenths seen once. Notes on this clone: Its antigen remains unidentified.

The study, taken as a whole, reports: Within unmutated variant regions lay the reported targets of nearly half of spike-specific TCRs. The study sampled repertoires only after the peak T cell response.

This clonotype was sampled from an adult in good health. Sequences were derived from peripheral blood, sampled on day 0 of AZD1222 vaccination. The chain joins TRBV10-3 to TRBJ2-7; D not certain. The CDR3 DNA reads as TGTGCCATCAAGACCAAAGGACCGGTCTACGAGCAGTACTTC. This translates into CAIKTKGPVYEQYF.